This entry concerns a single TCR beta chain. What antigen it recognizes has not been identified. Base qualities are not recorded, but no much larger clone differs from it by a single base. This specimen comes from a study of blood T cell repertoires in COVID-19 (TCRdb year 2020). About the full investigation: Samples from collaborators originated in the United States, Italy and Spain and spanned both the acute and convalescent phases of COVID-19. The prospective study material was composed of cDNA or gDNA derived from T cells, B-cell-depleted T cells, or PBMCs. The dataset comprised deeply sampled blood TCRbeta repertoires from subjects exposed to, actively infected with, or recovered from COVID-19. The repertoires were released in a freely available public database meant as a resource for research on the immune response to SARS-CoV-2. The samples were drawn from the first 160 participants of the ongoing ImmuneRACE study and from about 1,200 subjects provided by 6 global collaborators. Sample metadata almost always included a de-identified subject ID, COVID-19 status, age in years and sex. Where available, HLA class I and class II types were obtained from metadata supplied by the sample provider rather than from assay-based typing.

Beyond this particular receptor, the publication reports: The amount of clinical and demographic metadata varied by source and participant and was provided uncurated.

The CDR3 covers 13 residues, taking in both the cysteine and the phenylalanine. Only the CDR3 portion is preserved as DNA: 39 bases, with reading frame beginning at the first base. From the germline V gene (reference sequence), CDR1 is SGHNT and CDR2 is YYREEE. Unmatched junction bases come to 3, with V trimmed by 3 bases and J by 5 bases. TCRbeta CDR3 regions were amplified from genomic DNA by means of the immunoSEQ Assay, a bias-controlled multiplex PCR. The original methods were these. Nucleated cell counts per sample were estimated from amplification of reference gene primers within the assay. Sequence reads were collapsed and filtered to measure the absolute abundance of every unique TCRbeta CDR3 rearrangement. For each sample, productive Simpson clonality was calculated by taking the square root of Simpson's diversity index across productive rearrangements. In TCRdb, the immuneACCESS table is reduced to in-frame sequences with V and J assigned. These tables do not hold every clone; where another copy was compared, an unresolved V gene accounts for under half, and the others remain unexplained. V and J calls and clone size are copied from that table; D and trimming were computed from the DNA. The sample profile shows roughly 340,000 clones; about nine tenths of them were found once. Of the sample, about 6% is held by the ten largest clones.

At one collaborating source in Seattle, patients were enrolled during active infection and were followed longitudinally through the course of disease. Each collaborating institution followed its own protocols to collect whole blood in K2EDTA tubes. For TCRbeta analysis, collaborators shipped samples as frozen whole blood, isolated PBMCs, or DNA extracted from either of those sample types. The receptor comes from a woman in her forties or fifties with COVID-19, enrolled during active disease. The sequencing input was peripheral blood. This receptor chain uses TRBV5-4 and TRBJ2-5, with 8 bases aligning to TRBD2. The DNA sequence is given as TGTGCCAGCAGCTCGGGAGGGTTGGAGACCCAGTACTTC. Protein translation: CASSSGGLETQYF.